This record looks at one T cell receptor beta chain sequence and its context. The data derive from a study of blood T cell repertoires in COVID-19. Across the whole study: The analysed material was cDNA or gDNA that came from T cells, B-cell-depleted T cells, or PBMCs.

This CDR3 spans 14 amino acids. In germline, CDR1 is MNHEY, CDR2 SMNVEV (reference sequence). Trimming removed 4 bases from V and 3 bases from J, with 10 bases in between. As processed by the authors: Amplified reference gene primers provided the basis for estimating nucleated cell counts. Profiled with immunoSEQ multiplex PCR; TCRdb holds only in-frame clones, not every one. V and J calls and clone size are those listed in that table; D and trimming were worked out from the DNA. The sample holds tens of thousands of clones; roughly nine tenths are singletons and the top ten take under 3%. This rearrangement joins TRBV27 to TRBJ1-5; D not resolved. Sequences were obtained from peripheral blood. The receptor comes from a woman in her fifties or sixties with active or convalescent COVID-19. The CDR3 nucleotides are TGTGCCAGCAGTTCGAGGGCAGACAATCAGCCCCAGCATTTT. Protein: CASSSRADNQPQHF.